This TCR beta chain is drawn from a study of CD8 T cells in Susac syndrome (dated by TCRdb to about 2019). Regarding the study in general: Among the Susac syndrome patients who were sequenced, clinically active disease was present in over 5 and clinical remission was observed in about eight. The study used repertoire sequencing to test whether antigen drove CD8+ T cell activation and differentiation in Susac syndrome. At blood withdrawal, Susac syndrome patients were therapy-naive, treated with corticosteroids (with IVIg additionally given to some), or treated with IVIg alone.

RNA was extracted using the RNeasy kit, and roughly 0.45 to 1 microgram was reverse transcribed with random hexamers. The immunoSEQ multiplex PCR assay, covering 54 Vbeta and 13 Jbeta segments, was used to amplify TCR beta CDR3 regions. To correct PCR amplification bias, a synthetic template baseline was used for both primer optimization and computational correction. The study's own analysis went as follows. Reads were annotated to V, D and J genes according to IMGT and were analyzed with immunoSEQ Analyzer, with only productive sequences retained. To calculate clonality, Shannon entropy was normalized by log2 of the number of productive unique sequences and then subtracted from one. For each patient and control, public and private clones were evaluated among the 100 most prevalent clones. Clones were defined as Susac-specific if absent from the healthy and MS cohorts, from 1052 published viral clones and from other ImmuneACCESS disease sequences. TCRdb cleaned the public reads at Q25 with fastp, built clones with MiXCR and kept in-frame beta chains. Records with the same CDR3 protein are collapsed into one entry carrying the most frequent genes and DNA. TCRdb, rather than the study authors, made the V and J calls. The sample contains around 150,000 distinct CDR3 sequences, 95% of them found a single time. 0.13% to 0.15% of the sample lies in the top ten.

On the study overall, not on this receptor specifically: In patients with Susac syndrome, the CD4+ T cell repertoire showed no detectable clonal expansion. The TCR sequencing and HLA analysis was acknowledged to have included a relatively small number of individuals.

High-throughput TCR beta sequencing profiled peripheral blood CD8+ and CD4+ T cells from healthy donors, Susac syndrome patients and multiple sclerosis patients. Recently defined diagnostic criteria for definite or probable disease were met by the Susac syndrome patients. CD8+ TEMRA cells were enriched by FACS, while bulk CD8+ and CD4+ T cells were purified by magnetic negative isolation. Blood was collected in EDTA tubes and processed within 24 hours, with PBMCs isolated through density gradient centrifugation. PBMCs intended for TCR sequencing were frozen in liquid nitrogen and were later thawed in a 37 degrees C water bath. Purity of sorted or isolated CD4+, CD8+ and CD8+ TEMRA cells was at least 90%. Comment on this clonotype: The specificity of this receptor is unknown. No base-level quality is on record; no much larger clone is a single base apart.

V loses 5 bases of germline sequence and J loses 7 bases, and the interval between the two ends is 13 bases. Looking up the germline V gene yields CDR1 SGHRS and CDR2 YFSETQ. The CDR3 starts with the cysteine, ends with the phenylalanine, and has 13 residues. Of all the DNA, just the CDR3 is kept, 39 bases in frame from base 1. This clonotype was obtained from a human donor with Susac syndrome. The sequence is built from TRBV5-1 and TRBJ2-1; the D segment could be TRBD1, given 6 matching bases. Sequencing was carried out using CD4+ T cells from PBMCs. The sequence in DNA is TGCGCCAGCAGGTCCAATACAGGGAATGAGCAGTTCTTC. It encodes CASRSNTGNEQFF.